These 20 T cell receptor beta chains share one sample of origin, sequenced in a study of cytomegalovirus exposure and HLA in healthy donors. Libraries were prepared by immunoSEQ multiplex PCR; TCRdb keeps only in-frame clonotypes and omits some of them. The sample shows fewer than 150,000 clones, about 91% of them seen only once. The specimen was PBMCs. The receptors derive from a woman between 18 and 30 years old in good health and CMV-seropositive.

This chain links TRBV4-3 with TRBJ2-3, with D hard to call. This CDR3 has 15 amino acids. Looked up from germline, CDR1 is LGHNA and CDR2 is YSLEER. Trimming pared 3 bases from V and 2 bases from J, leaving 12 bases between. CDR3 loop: CASSHGYYSTDTQYF. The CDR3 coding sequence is TGCGCCAGCAGCCATGGCTACTATTCCACAGATACGCAGTATTTT.

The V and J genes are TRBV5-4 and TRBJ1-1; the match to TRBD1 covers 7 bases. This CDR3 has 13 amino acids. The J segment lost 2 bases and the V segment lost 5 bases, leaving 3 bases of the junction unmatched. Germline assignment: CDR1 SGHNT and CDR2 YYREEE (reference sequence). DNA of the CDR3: TGTGCCAGCAGATGGGACAGAAACACTGAAGCTTTCTTT. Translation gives CASRWDRNTEAFF.

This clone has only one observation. CDR3 loop: CASQDKQGGGYTF. CDR3 coding DNA: TGTGCCAGCCAAGATAAACAGGGCGGCGGCTACACCTTC. V is TRBV28 and J is TRBJ1-2; perhaps TRBD1 as D (6 bases). The V and J ends lost 8 bases and 8 bases respectively, with 18 bases between them. The CDR3 spans 13 residues. The germline V gene encodes CDR1 MDHEN and CDR2 SYDVKM.

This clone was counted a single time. In nucleotides, the CDR3 is TGTGCCAGCAGCCTGCCTACTAGAAGCACCGGGGAGCTGTTTTTT. This sequence encodes CASSLPTRSTGELFF. This rearrangement joins TRBV5-4 to TRBJ2-2; possible D gene TRBD2, 5 bases. Deletions cut 4 bases from V and 4 bases from J, with 14 bases between. Germline CDR1 SGHNT, CDR2 YYREEE (reference sequence). The CDR3 contains 15 residues.

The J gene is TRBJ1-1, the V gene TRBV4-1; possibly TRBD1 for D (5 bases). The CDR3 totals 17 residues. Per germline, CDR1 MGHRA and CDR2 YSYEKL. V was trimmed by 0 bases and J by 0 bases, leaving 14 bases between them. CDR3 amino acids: CASSQDRRQPMNTEAFF. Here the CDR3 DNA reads TGCGCCAGCAGCCAAGATCGGAGACAGCCCATGAACACTGAAGCTTTCTTT.

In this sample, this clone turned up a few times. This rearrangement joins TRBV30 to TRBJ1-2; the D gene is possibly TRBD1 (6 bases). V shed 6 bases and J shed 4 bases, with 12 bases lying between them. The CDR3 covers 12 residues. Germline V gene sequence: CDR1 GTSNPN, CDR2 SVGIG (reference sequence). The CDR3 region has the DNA TGTGCCTGTACAGGGTTAGGCTATGGCTACACCTTC. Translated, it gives CACTGLGYGYTF.

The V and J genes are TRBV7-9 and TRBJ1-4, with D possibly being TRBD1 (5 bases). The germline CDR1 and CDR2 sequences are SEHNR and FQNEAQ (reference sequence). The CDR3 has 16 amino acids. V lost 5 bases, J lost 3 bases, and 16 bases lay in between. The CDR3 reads CASSGGTAPPNEKLFF. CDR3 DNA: TGTGCCAGCAGCGGAGGGACCGCGCCCCCTAATGAAAAACTGTTTTTT.

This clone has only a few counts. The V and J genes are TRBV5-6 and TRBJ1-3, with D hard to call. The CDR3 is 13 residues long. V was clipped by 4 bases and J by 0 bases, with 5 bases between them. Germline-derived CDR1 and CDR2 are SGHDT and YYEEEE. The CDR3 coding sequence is TGTGCCAGCAGCGGCCGCTCTGGAAACACCATATATTTT. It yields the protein CASSGRSGNTIYF. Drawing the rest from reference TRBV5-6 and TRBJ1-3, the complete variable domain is DAGVTQSPTHLIKTRGQQVTLRCSPKSGHDTVSWYQQALGQGPQFIFQYYEEEERQRGNFPDRFSGHQFPNYSSELNVNALLLGDSALYLCASSGRSGNTIYFGEGSWLTVV.

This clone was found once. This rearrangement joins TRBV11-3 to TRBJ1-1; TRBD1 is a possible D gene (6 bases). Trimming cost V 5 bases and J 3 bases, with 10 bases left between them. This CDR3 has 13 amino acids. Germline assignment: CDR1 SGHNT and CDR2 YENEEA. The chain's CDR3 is CASSHYRDTEAFF. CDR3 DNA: TGTGCCAGCAGCCACTACAGGGACACTGAAGCTTTCTTT.

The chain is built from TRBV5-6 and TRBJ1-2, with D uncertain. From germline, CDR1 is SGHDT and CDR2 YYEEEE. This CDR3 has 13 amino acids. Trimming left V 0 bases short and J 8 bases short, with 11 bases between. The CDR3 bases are TGTGCCAGCAGCTTGGGGGCACGTGGGGGCTACACCTTC. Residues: CASSLGARGGYTF. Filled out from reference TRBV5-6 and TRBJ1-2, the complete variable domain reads DAGVTQSPTHLIKTRGQQVTLRCSPKSGHDTVSWYQQALGQGPQFIFQYYEEEERQRGNFPDRFSGHQFPNYSSELNVNALLLGDSALYLCASSLGARGGYTFGSGTRLTVV.

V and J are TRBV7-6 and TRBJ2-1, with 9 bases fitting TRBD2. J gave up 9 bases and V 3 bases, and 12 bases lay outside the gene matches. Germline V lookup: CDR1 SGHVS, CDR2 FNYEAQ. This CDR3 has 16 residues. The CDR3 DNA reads TGTGCCAGCAGCTTTGGAAGCCTAGCGGGACGTAGTGAGCAGTTCTTC. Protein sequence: CASSFGSLAGRSEQFF.

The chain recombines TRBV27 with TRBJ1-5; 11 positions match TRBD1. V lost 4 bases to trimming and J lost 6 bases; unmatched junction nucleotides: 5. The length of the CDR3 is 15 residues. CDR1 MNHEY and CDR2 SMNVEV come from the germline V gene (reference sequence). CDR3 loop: CASSWTGGAGQPQHF. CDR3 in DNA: TGTGCCAGCAGTTGGACAGGGGGCGCAGGTCAGCCCCAGCATTTT.

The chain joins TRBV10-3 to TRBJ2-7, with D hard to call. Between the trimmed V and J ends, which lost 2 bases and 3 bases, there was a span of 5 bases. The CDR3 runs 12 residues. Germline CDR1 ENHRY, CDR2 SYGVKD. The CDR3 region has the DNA TGTGCCATCAGTGAGGCGAGCTACGAGCAGTACTTC. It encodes CAISEASYEQYF.

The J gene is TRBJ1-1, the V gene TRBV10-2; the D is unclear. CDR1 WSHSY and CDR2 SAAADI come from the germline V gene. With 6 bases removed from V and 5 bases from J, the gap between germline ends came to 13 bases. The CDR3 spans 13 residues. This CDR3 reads CASRRNAYTEAFF. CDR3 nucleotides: TGCGCCAGCAGGAGGAACGCTTATACTGAAGCTTTCTTT.

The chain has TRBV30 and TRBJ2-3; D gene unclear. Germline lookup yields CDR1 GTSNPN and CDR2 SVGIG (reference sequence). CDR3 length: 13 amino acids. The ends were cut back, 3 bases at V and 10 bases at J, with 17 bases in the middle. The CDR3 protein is CAWSGGPFNAQYF. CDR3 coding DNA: TGTGCCTGGAGCGGTGGGCCCTTTAATGCGCAGTATTTT.

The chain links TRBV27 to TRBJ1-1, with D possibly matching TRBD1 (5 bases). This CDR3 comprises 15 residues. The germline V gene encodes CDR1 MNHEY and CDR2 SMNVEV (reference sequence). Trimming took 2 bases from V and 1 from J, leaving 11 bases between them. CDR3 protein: CASSLDSMANTEAFF. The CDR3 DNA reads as TGTGCCAGCAGTTTAGACAGTATGGCGAACACTGAAGCTTTCTTT.

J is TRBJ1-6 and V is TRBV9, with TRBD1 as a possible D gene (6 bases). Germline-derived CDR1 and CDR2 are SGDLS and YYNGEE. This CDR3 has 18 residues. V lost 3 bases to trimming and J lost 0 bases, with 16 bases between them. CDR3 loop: CASSGTGHISSYNSPLHF. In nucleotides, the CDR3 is TGTGCCAGCAGCGGAACGGGACACATTAGCTCCTATAATTCACCCCTCCACTTT.

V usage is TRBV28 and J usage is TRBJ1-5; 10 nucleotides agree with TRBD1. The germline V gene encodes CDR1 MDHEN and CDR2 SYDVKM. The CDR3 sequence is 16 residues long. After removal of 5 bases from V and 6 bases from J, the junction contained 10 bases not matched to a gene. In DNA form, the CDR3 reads TGTGCCAGCAGTCACCGGACAGGGGGTGTCTTTCAGCCCCAGCATTTT. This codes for CASSHRTGGVFQPQHF.

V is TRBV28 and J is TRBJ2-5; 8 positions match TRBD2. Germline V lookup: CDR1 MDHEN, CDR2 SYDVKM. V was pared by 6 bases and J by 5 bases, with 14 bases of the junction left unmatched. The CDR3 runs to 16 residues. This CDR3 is CASSTTGIGGDETQYF. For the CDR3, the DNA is TGTGCCAGCAGCACAACAGGAATCGGGGGGGATGAGACCCAGTACTTC.

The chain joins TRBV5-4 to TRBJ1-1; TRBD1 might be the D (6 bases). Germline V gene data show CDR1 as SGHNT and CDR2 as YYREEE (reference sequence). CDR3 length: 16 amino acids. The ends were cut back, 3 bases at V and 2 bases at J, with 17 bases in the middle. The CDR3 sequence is CASSSYLVGANTEAFF. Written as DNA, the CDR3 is TGTGCCAGCAGCTCCTACCTGGTGGGGGCAAACACTGAAGCTTTCTTT.